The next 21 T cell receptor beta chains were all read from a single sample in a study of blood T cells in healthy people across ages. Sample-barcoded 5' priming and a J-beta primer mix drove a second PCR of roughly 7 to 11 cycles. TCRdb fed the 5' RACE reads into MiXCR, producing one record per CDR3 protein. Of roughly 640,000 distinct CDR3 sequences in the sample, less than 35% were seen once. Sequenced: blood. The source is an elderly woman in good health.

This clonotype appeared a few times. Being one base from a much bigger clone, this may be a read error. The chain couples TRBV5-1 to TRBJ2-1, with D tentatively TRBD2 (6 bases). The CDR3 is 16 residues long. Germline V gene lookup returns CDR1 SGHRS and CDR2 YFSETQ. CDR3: CASSSISSGSYNGQFF. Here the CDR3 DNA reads TGCGCCAGCAGCTCTATCTCCAGCGGGTCCTACAATGGGCAGTTCTTC.

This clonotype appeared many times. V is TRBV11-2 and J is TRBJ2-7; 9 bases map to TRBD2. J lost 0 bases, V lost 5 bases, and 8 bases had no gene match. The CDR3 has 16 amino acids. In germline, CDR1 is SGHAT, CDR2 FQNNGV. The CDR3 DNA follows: TGTGCCAGCAGCCGCGTACATAGCGGGGGCTCCTACGAGCAGTACTTC. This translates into CASSRVHSGGSYEQYF.

In nucleotides, the CDR3 is TGTGCCAGCAGTTCGGGTGTCGGGGAGCTGTTTTTT. Protein: CASSSGVGELFF. J is TRBJ2-2 and V is TRBV6-2 or TRBV6-3; D remains ambiguous. The CDR3 is 12 residues long. Germline loops: CDR1 MNHEY, CDR2 SVGEGT. Trimming stripped 4 bases from V and 7 bases from J, with 7 bases between.

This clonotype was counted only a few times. This CDR3 reads CAWSKGRMNYGYTF. The CDR3 DNA sequence: TGTGCCTGGAGTAAGGGCAGGATGAACTATGGCTACACCTTC. The chain employs TRBV30 and TRBJ1-2; D unresolved. CDR3 length: 14 amino acids. The V gene's germline CDR1 is GTSNPN and CDR2 SVGIG (reference sequence). Deletions cut 2 bases from V and 2 bases from J, with 12 bases between. Together with reference TRBV30 and TRBJ1-2, the CDR3 gives the full variable domain: SQTIHQWPATLVQPVGSPLSLECTVEGTSNPNLYWYRQAAGRGLQLLFYSVGIGQISSEVPQNLSASRPQDRQFILSSKKLLLSDSGFYLCAWSKGRMNYGYTFGSGTRLTVV.

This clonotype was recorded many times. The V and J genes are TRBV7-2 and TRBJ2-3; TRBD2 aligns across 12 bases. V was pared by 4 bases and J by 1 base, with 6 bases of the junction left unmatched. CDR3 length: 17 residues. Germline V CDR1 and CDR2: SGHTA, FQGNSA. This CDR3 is CASSSLAGGHGTDTQYF. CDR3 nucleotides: TGTGCCAGCAGCTCTCTAGCGGGGGGGCACGGCACAGATACGCAGTATTTT.

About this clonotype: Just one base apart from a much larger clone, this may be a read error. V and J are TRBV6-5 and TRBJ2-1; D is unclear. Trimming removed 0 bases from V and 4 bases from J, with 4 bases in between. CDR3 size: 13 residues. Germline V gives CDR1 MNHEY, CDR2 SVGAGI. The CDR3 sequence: CASSYSAYNEQFF. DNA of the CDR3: TGTGCCAGCAGTTACTCGGCATACAATGAGCAGTTCTTC.

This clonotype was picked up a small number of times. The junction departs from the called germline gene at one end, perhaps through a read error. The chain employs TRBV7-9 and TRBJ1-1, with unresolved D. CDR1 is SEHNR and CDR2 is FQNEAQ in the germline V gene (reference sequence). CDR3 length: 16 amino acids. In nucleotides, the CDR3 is TGTGCCAGCAGCCTAGCACTCGGGGAATGGAACACTGAAGCTTTCTTT. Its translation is CASSLALGEWNTEAFF.

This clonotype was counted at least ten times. The CDR3 reads CASGRTFNEKLFF. CDR3 bases: TGTGCCAGCGGTAGGACATTCAATGAAAAACTGTTTTTT. This rearrangement joins TRBV28 to TRBJ1-4; D might be TRBD1 (5 bases). This CDR3 is built from 13 residues. Looked up from germline, CDR1 is MDHEN and CDR2 is SYDVKM. V shed 8 bases and J shed 5 bases, with 12 bases lying between them.

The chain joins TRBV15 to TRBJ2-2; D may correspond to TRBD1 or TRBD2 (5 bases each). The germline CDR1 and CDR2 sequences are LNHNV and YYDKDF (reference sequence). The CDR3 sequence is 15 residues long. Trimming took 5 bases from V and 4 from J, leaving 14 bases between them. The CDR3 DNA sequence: TGTGCCACCAGCGCTTGGGACCGATCCACCGGGGAGCTGTTTTTT. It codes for CATSAWDRSTGELFF.

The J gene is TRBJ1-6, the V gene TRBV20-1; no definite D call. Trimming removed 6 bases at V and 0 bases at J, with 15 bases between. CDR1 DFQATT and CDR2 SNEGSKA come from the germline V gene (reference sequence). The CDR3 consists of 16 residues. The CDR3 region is CSAAPSFGSYNSPLHF. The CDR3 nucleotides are TGCAGTGCCGCGCCCTCCTTCGGCTCCTATAATTCACCCCTCCACTTT.

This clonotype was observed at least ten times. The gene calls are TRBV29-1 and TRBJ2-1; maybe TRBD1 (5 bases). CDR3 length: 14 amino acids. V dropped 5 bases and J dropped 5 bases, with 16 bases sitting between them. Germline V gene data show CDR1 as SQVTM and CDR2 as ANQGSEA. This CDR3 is CSVPIQTDDNEQFF. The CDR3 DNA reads TGCAGCGTTCCTATCCAGACAGATGACAATGAGCAGTTCTTC.

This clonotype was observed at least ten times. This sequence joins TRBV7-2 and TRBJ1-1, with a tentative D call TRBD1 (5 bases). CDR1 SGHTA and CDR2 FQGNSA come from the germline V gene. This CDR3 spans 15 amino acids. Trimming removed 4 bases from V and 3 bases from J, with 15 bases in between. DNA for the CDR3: TGTGCCAGCAGCTCTCCGGGACCGCGGCACACTGAAGCTTTCTTT. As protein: CASSSPGPRHTEAFF.

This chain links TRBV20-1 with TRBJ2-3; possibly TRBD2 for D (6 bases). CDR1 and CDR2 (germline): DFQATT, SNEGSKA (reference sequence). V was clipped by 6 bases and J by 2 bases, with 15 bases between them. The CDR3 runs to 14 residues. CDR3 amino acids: CSASPVADTDTQYF. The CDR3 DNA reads TGCAGTGCCTCCCCAGTAGCGGACACAGATACGCAGTATTTT.

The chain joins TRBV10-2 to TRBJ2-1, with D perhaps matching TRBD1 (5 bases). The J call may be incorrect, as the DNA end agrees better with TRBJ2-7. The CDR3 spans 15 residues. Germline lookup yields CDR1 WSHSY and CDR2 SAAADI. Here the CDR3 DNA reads TGCGCCAGCAGTGAGGGTAGGGGATCCTACAATGAGCAGTACTTC. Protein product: CASSEGRGSYNEQYF.

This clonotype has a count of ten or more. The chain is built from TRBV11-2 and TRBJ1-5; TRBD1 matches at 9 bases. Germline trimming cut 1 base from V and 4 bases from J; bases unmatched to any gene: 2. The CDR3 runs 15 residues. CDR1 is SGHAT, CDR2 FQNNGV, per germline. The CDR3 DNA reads TGTGCCAGCAGCTTAGGGGACAGGGAAAATCAGCCCCAGCATTTT. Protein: CASSLGDRENQPQHF.

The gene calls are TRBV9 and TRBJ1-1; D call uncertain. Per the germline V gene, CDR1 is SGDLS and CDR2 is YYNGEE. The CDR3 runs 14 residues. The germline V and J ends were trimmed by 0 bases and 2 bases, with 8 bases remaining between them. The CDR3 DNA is TGTGCCAGCAGCGTAGAAACCGCCAACACTGAAGCTTTCTTT. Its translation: CASSVETANTEAFF.

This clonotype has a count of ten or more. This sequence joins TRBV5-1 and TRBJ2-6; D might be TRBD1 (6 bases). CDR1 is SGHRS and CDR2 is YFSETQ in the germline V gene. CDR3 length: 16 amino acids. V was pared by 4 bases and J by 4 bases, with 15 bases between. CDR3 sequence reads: CASSGGQTLGANVLTF. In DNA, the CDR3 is TGCGCCAGCAGCGGGGGCCAGACTCTCGGGGCCAACGTCCTGACTTTC.

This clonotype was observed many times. The CDR3 nucleotides read TGCAGTAGCGGGGAAACCCAAGAGACCCAGTACTTC. Its protein product is CSSGETQETQYF. The chain links TRBV20-1 to TRBJ2-5; 7 nucleotides agree with TRBD2. Germline CDR1 DFQATT, CDR2 SNEGSKA (reference sequence). This CDR3 is built from 12 residues. J gave up 1 base and V 8 bases, and 4 bases lay outside the gene matches.

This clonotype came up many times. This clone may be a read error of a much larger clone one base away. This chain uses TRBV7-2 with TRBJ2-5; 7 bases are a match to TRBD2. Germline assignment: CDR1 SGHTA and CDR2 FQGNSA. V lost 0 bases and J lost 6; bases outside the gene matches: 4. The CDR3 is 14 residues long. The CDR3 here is CASSLAGGGQTQYF. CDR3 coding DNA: TGTGCCAGCAGCTTAGCGGGGGGGGGTCAGACCCAGTACTTC.

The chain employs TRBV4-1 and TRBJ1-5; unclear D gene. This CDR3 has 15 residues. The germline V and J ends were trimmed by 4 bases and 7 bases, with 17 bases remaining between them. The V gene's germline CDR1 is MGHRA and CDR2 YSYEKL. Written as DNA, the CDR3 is TGCGCCAGCAGCCCCCGATTGTTGGGCCGACAGCCCCAGCATTTT. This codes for CASSPRLLGRQPQHF.

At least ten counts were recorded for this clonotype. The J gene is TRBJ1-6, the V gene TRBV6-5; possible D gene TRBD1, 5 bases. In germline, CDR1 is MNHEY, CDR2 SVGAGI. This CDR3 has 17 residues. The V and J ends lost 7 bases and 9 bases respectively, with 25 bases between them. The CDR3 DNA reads TGTGCCAGCAACCCACTCGAGAACAGGCTGCGAGGTTCACCCCTCCACTTT. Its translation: CASNPLENRLRGSPLHF.